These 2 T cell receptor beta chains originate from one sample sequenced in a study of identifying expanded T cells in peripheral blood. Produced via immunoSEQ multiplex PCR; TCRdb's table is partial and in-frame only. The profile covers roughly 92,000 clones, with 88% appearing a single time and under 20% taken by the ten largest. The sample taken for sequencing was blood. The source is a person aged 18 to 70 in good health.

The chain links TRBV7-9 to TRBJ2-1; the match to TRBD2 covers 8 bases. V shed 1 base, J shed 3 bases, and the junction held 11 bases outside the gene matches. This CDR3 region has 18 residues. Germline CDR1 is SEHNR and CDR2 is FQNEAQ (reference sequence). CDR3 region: CASSLDASGGQLYNEQFF. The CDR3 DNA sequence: TGTGCCAGCAGCTTAGATGCGAGCGGGGGTCAACTCTACAATGAGCAGTTCTTC.

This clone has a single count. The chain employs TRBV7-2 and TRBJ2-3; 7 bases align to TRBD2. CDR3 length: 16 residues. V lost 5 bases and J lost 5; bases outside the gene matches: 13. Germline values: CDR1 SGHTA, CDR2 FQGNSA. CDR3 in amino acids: CASSPFRSGEVDTQYF. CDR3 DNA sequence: TGTGCCAGCAGCCCGTTTAGAAGCGGGGAAGTAGATACGCAGTATTTT.